This is a list of T cell receptor beta chains from one sample in a study of response to subunit inactivated influenza vaccine. TCRdb used MiXCR to reprocess the RT-PCR reads, holding one entry per CDR3 protein. In the table there are hundreds of thousands of distinct CDR3 sequences, 14% of which are singletons. The material was PBMCs from blood, obtained approximately 15 days before vaccination. Receptors were obtained from a man aged 50-60 years who received an inactivated influenza vaccine. Each CDR3 is given with its conserved first and last residue. The D gene is left open where the match is weak. Size values are once, few and many counts, or a class for expanded clones, and some rows have none.

clone_size | d_call | j_call | v_call | cdr3_aa | cdr3_nt
- | - | TRBJ1-1 | TRBV12-3/TRBV12-4 | CASSLLSFGAFF | TGTGCCAGCAGTTTGTTAAGCTTTGGGGCTTTCTTT
- | TRBD1 | TRBJ2-7 | TRBV20-1 | CSAMDRDYEQYF | TGCAGTGCTATGGACAGGGACTACGAGCAGTACTTC
- | - | TRBJ1-1 | TRBV7-2 | CASSEGPGSEAFF | TGTGCCAGCAGTGAAGGTCCCGGCAGTGAAGCTTTCTTT
many | - | TRBJ1-5 | TRBV12-3/TRBV12-4 | CASRPYPGEYNQPQHF | TGTGCCAGCAGACCCTACCCAGGGGAGTACAATCAGCCCCAGCATTTT
- | - | TRBJ2-2 | TRBV30 | CAWDWVGRGTGELFF | TGTGCCTGGGACTGGGTTGGGCGAGGAACCGGGGAGCTGTTTTTT
- | - | TRBJ2-5 | TRBV20-1 | CSAWPGETQYF | TGCAGTGCATGGCCAGGGGAGACCCAGTACTTC
many | TRBD2 | TRBJ2-7 | TRBV14 | CASSQAPGLAGIEQYF | TGTGCCAGCAGCCAAGCGCCGGGACTAGCGGGAATAGAGCAGTACTTC
- | - | TRBJ2-5 | TRBV6-5 | CASSYKSASSMAQYF | TGTGCCAGCAGTTACAAATCGGCCAGCTCGATGGCCCAGTACTTC
few | - | TRBJ1-2 | TRBV2 | CASSGVTGRPGGYTF | TGTGCCAGCAGTGGGGTAACAGGACGGCCCGGTGGCTACACCTTC
few | - | TRBJ2-4 | TRBV5-1 | CASSFEHKPNIQYF | TGCGCCAGCAGCTTCGAACACAAACCAAACATTCAGTACTTC
- | - | TRBJ2-1 | TRBV7-9 | CASGSGLLRSGNEQFF | TGTGCCAGCGGCTCGGGGCTCCTCCGGTCTGGGAATGAGCAGTTCTTC
many | TRBD2 | TRBJ2-5 | TRBV11-2 | CASSPQAGGLQRGGKTQYF | TGTGCCAGCAGCCCCCAGGCAGGGGGATTGCAGCGGGGGGGTAAGACCCAGTACTTC
- | TRBD2 | TRBJ2-1 | TRBV20-1 | CSAKTGTSGSGRYNEQFF | TGCAGTGCTAAAACCGGGACTAGCGGGAGTGGGCGCTACAATGAGCAGTTCTTC
many | - | TRBJ2-6 | TRBV5-1 | CASSLPWDTNPSGANVLTF | TGCGCCAGCAGCTTGCCCTGGGACACAAATCCATCTGGGGCCAACGTCCTGACTTTC
- | - | TRBJ1-1 | TRBV6-1 | CASGSGRLNTEAFF | TGTGCCAGCGGATCGGGACGGCTGAACACTGAAGCTTTCTTT
- | - | TRBJ2-2 | TRBV20-1 | CSALWGGWGGELFF | TGCAGTGCCCTTTGGGGGGGCTGGGGCGGGGAGCTGTTTTTT
- | TRBD2 | TRBJ2-1 | TRBV7-2 | CASSLDLGGPFF | TGTGCCAGCAGCTTAGACCTGGGAGGGCCCTTCTTC
- | TRBD2 | TRBJ2-1 | TRBV28 | CASSPLIAGGVLEQFF | TGTGCCAGCAGTCCGCTTATAGCGGGAGGGGTCCTGGAGCAGTTCTTC
- | - | TRBJ2-1 | TRBV6-6 | CASSLGLPNEQFF | TGTGCCAGCAGTTTGGGACTTCCCAATGAGCAGTTCTTC
few | - | TRBJ1-2 | TRBV28 | CASRNQGLYNYGYTF | TGTGCCAGCAGAAATCAGGGGCTGTACAACTATGGCTACACCTTC
few | - | TRBJ1-3 | TRBV7-2 | CASSSVTAGNTIYF | TGTGCCAGCAGCTCGGTTACGGCTGGAAACACCATATATTTT
many | - | TRBJ2-2 | TRBV7-6 | CASSDSVTGELFF | TGTGCCAGCAGCGATAGCGTCACCGGGGAGCTGTTTTTT
many | - | TRBJ1-2 | TRBV28 | CASSFSNNYGYTF | TGTGCCAGCAGTTTCTCAAATAACTATGGCTACACCTTC
few | TRBD2 | TRBJ2-3 | TRBV24-1 | CATSGKTSGTITDTQYF | TGTGCCACCAGTGGAAAGACTAGCGGGACTATCACAGATACGCAGTATTTT
many | TRBD1 | TRBJ2-3 | TRBV29-1 | CSVEARDREGTDTQYF | TGCAGCGTTGAAGCCCGGGACAGGGAGGGTACAGATACGCAGTATTTT
many | - | TRBJ2-3 | TRBV11-2 | CASAAGYTQYF | TGTGCCAGCGCCGCTGGGTATACGCAGTATTTT
- | - | TRBJ1-3 | TRBV29-1 | CSVREAGNTIYF | TGCAGCGTCAGGGAAGCTGGAAACACCATATATTTT
few | - | TRBJ1-2 | TRBV12-3/TRBV12-4 | CASGFGRESGYTF | TGTGCCAGCGGATTTGGGAGGGAAAGTGGCTACACCTTC
- | TRBD1 | TRBJ2-3 | TRBV7-8 | CASSWQGAGTDTQYF | TGTGCCAGCAGCTGGCAGGGGGCTGGGACAGATACGCAGTATTTT
many | - | TRBJ2-5 | TRBV10-3 | CAISERGRETQYF | TGTGCCATCAGTGAGAGGGGGAGAGAGACCCAGTACTTC
- | TRBD2 | TRBJ2-5 | TRBV28 | CASSKPGLAEETQYF | TGTGCCAGCAGCAAACCCGGACTAGCCGAAGAGACCCAGTACTTC
- | - | TRBJ2-2 | TRBV29-1 | CSVSLNVGTGELFF | TGCAGCGTTTCCCTCAATGTAGGGACCGGGGAGCTGTTTTTT
- | - | TRBJ2-1 | TRBV5-1 | CASSLDQGGNEQFF | TGCGCCAGCAGCTTGGATCAGGGCGGGAATGAGCAGTTCTTC
few | TRBD1 | TRBJ2-2 | TRBV5-1 | CASSLDRGRNTGELFF | TGCGCCAGCAGCTTGGACAGGGGGCGTAACACCGGGGAGCTGTTTTTT
few | TRBD1 | TRBJ2-3 | TRBV29-1 | CSVSMRQGGDTQYF | TGCAGCGTTAGTATGAGACAGGGTGGAGATACGCAGTATTTT
once | TRBD2 | TRBJ2-3 | TRBV28 | CASNPERGGITDTQYF | TGTGCCAGCAACCCCGAGCGGGGGGGGATCACAGATACGCAGTATTTT
few | TRBD2 | TRBJ2-1 | TRBV6-2/TRBV6-3 | CASSTLAGDNEQFF | TGTGCCAGCAGCACCCTGGCGGGGGACAATGAGCAGTTCTTC
- | - | TRBJ2-7 | TRBV3-1 | CASSQGQNYEQYF | TGTGCCAGCAGCCAAGGACAGAACTACGAGCAGTACTTC
- | TRBD1 | TRBJ2-7 | TRBV11-2 | CASSKDRGSAGEQYF | TGTGCCAGCAGCAAGGACAGGGGATCAGCGGGGGAGCAGTACTTC
many | - | TRBJ1-1 | TRBV12-3/TRBV12-4 | CASSPGGIRTEAFF | TGTGCCAGCAGTCCCGGGGGGATTCGCACTGAAGCTTTCTTT
- | TRBD2 | TRBJ2-5 | TRBV7-8 | CASSKLNLGTSGKETQYF | TGTGCCAGCAGCAAATTAAACTTAGGGACTAGCGGGAAGGAGACCCAGTACTTC